This paragraph covers one TCR beta chain sequence. The antigen is not known. This sample is drawn from a study of T cell responses to AZD1222 COVID-19 vaccine. The protocol was immunoSEQ multiplex PCR, while the TCRdb copy is restricted to in-frame clones and leaves out a portion. The profile shows more than 150,000 clones, 90% to 95% of them singletons. Notes on the study in general: Researchers took repertoire samples only after the peak T cell response had come.

Trimming took off 4 bases at V and 7 bases at J, with 17 bases between the two ends. Germline CDR1 and CDR2: KGHSH and LQKENI. The CDR3 runs 15 residues. This sample comprised peripheral blood, obtained 28 days after the second AZD1222 dose. The chain recombines TRBV18 with TRBJ2-1; a possible D gene is TRBD2 (7 bases). The origin of this receptor is an adult who received the AZD1222 COVID-19 vaccine. For the CDR3, the DNA is TGTGCCAGCTCACTGGGCGGGGGCTCGGGGAATGAGCAGTTCTTC. Translating gives CASSLGGGSGNEQFF.